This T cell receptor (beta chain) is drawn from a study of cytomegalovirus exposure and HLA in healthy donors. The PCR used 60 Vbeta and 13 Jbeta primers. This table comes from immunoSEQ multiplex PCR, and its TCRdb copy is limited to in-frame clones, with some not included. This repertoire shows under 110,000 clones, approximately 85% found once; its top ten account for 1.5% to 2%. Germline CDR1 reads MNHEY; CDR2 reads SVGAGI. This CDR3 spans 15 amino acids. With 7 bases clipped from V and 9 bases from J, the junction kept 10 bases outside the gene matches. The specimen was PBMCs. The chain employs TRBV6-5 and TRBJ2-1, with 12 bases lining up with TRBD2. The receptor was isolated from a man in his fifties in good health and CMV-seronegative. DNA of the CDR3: TGTGCCAGCATCCCCCTAGCGGGGGGGCAAAGTGAGCAGTTCTTC. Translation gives CASIPLAGGQSEQFF.